This T cell receptor (beta chain) was identified during a study of identical twins. The V and J ends lost 1 base and 5 bases, in that order; junction bases with no gene match: 3. The CDR3 has 15 amino acids. CDR1 is MGHRA and CDR2 is YSYEKL in the germline V gene. Concerning this clonotype itself: What it recognizes is unknown.

Study results and caveats: Carriage of fewer insertions was seen in abundant cord blood beta clonotypes, whereas memory repertoires showed none.

TCRdb reprocessed the 5' RACE reads via MiXCR and lists one record per CDR3 protein. Of 600,000 to 850,000 distinct CDR3 sequences listed, 15% to 20% are singletons. Donors were all healthy Caucasians. These records were also assigned to another study, of T cells expressing NK-cell markers. In that study: Topping the CD3+CD56-NKG2C+ fraction as well were these clonotypes, in several donors.

Source material: PBMCs. The rearrangement joins TRBV4-1 to TRBJ1-4; 8 bases are shared with TRBD1. This clonotype was obtained from a woman under 30 in good health. DNA for the CDR3: TGCGCCAGCAGCCAAGGTACAGGGGGGAATGAAAAACTGTTTTTT. The encoded protein is CASSQGTGGNEKLFF.